The rows below give T cell receptor beta chains drawn from one sample of a study of T cell repertoires in cytomegalovirus infection. TCRdb itself ran the reads through MiXCR, one entry per CDR3 protein. The sample has roughly 110,000 distinct CDR3 sequences; 10% are singletons. No cognate antigen is known for these TCRs. The sample consisted of PBMCs, sequenced either directly or after in vitro stimulation (not recorded which). The source of these receptors is a human donor in good health (CMV status not recorded). Some clones in this sample may be carry-over from other donors' samples. Both conserved end residues are part of each CDR3. A D gene is named only where the DNA matches it firmly. Size values are once, few and many counts, or a class for expanded clones, and some rows have none.

d_call j_call v_call clone_size cdr3_nt cdr3_aa
- TRBJ2-1 TRBV20-1 - TGCAGTGCCAGTATGACTGCTGTCGAGAATGAGCAGTTCTTC CSASMTAVENEQFF
TRBD1 TRBJ1-2 TRBV6-6 - TGTGCCAGCAGTTACCCCCTGAGACAGGGGCAATCTGACTATGGCTACACCTTC CASSYPLRQGQSDYGYTF
- TRBJ2-7 TRBV12-3/TRBV12-4 few TGTGCCAGCAGCCGTGGGGGAGACTACGAGCAGTACTTC CASSRGGDYEQYF
- TRBJ2-1 TRBV24-1 few TGTGCCACCAGTGACCTGGACGGGCACGATGAGCAGTTCTTC CATSDLDGHDEQFF
TRBD2 TRBJ2-1 TRBV5-1 many TGCGCCAGCAGCTTGGGGACTAGCGGGAGGGCGATCCCTAATGAGCAGTTCTTC CASSLGTSGRAIPNEQFF
- TRBJ1-2 TRBV20-1 many TGCAGTGCGGTACGACAGGCCGAAGGGGAAGGCTACACCTTC CSAVRQAEGEGYTF
- TRBJ1-2 TRBV7-2 many TGTGCCAGCAGCCTCACCTTTGGGGGGGAATTCGCCTACACCTTC CASSLTFGGEFAYTF
- TRBJ1-2 TRBV19 few TGTGCCAGTAGTGAATTTACCTATGGCTACACCTTC CASSEFTYGYTF
- TRBJ2-5 TRBV11-3 many TGTGCCAGCAGCTTATCTCCACTCCAAGAGACCCAGTACTTC CASSLSPLQETQYF
TRBD1 TRBJ1-1 TRBV7-8 once TGTGCCAGCAGCTACTTAACAGGGGTAGTTTCTGAAGCTTTCTTT CASSYLTGVVSEAFF
- TRBJ2-5 TRBV19 - TGTGCCAGTAGTAGCGGGACTCTGGGCCAAGAGACCCAGTACTTC CASSSGTLGQETQYF
- TRBJ2-2 TRBV19 many TGTGCCAGTAGTATGAACAGGGCCCACACCGGGGAGCTGTTTTTT CASSMNRAHTGELFF
TRBD1 TRBJ1-1 TRBV6-6 many TGTGCCAGCAGCCTGACAGGGTCCCCCACTGAAGCTTTCTTT CASSLTGSPTEAFF
TRBD1 TRBJ1-1 TRBV7-9 - TGTGCCAGCAGCCCCGAGACAGGGATCTTAATGAACACTGAAGCTTTCTTT CASSPETGILMNTEAFF
- TRBJ2-2 TRBV6-2/TRBV6-3 - TGTGCCAGCAGTTACTACGGGCTCTTCACCGGGGAGCTGTTTTTT CASSYYGLFTGELFF
TRBD2 TRBJ2-5 TRBV12-3/TRBV12-4 many TGTGCCAGCAGTTTAATGGTGGGAGGGAGTCGGGAGACCCAGTACTTC CASSLMVGGSRETQYF
- TRBJ1-4 TRBV20-1 - TGCAGTGCTGGCGGACGGAACAATGAAAAACTGCTTTTT CSAGGRNNEKLLF
- TRBJ2-5 TRBV9 few TGTGCCAGCAGCCCCCGGGGGACTGGGGAGACCCAGTACTTC CASSPRGTGETQYF
- TRBJ2-7 TRBV28 few TGTGCCAGCAGTTTCCCGAACTACGAGCAGTACTTC CASSFPNYEQYF
- TRBJ2-1 TRBV6-2/TRBV6-3 - TGTGCCAGCAGTTACTCGCCAGGGGAGGTGATAGGGCATGAGCAGTTCTTC CASSYSPGEVIGHEQFF
TRBD2 TRBJ2-1 TRBV28 - TGTGCCAGCAGTGGGACTAGCGGAGGATACAATGAGCAGTTCTTC CASSGTSGGYNEQFF
- TRBJ1-6 TRBV27 few TGTGCCAGCAGTTTCCGGGGGGCGGATTCACCCCTCCACTTT CASSFRGADSPLHF
TRBD1 TRBJ1-2 TRBV6-1 - TGTGCCAGCAGATGGGGACAGGAGAGAACCTTC CASRWGQERTF
- TRBJ2-3 TRBV7-6 - TGTGCCAGCAGCATCCGAACTAGCTTCGATACGCAGTATTTT CASSIRTSFDTQYF
TRBD1 TRBJ2-7 TRBV6-2/TRBV6-3 - TGTGCCAGCAAGGGGGACAGAAGATACGAGCAGTACTTC CASKGDRRYEQYF
- TRBJ2-5 TRBV7-9 many TGTGCCAGCAGCGTAGAACACCAAGAGACCCAGTACTTC CASSVEHQETQYF
- TRBJ2-1 TRBV7-2 many TGTGCCAGCAGCGCACACCGGGGGGCGGCTAGCAATGAGCAGTTCTTC CASSAHRGAASNEQFF
TRBD1 TRBJ2-7 TRBV7-2 few TGTGCCAGCAGTTATGCCGGGACAGGGCCAACCGAGCAGTACTTC CASSYAGTGPTEQYF
- TRBJ2-3 TRBV20-1 few TGCTCTAAGGGGGGGACCAGGGGGACGCAGTATTTT CSKGGTRGTQYF
- TRBJ2-7 TRBV6-1 many TGTGCCAGCAGTAGGACAGCCCCCGGGTACGAGCAGTACTTC CASSRTAPGYEQYF
TRBD2 TRBJ2-1 TRBV12-3/TRBV12-4 many TGTGCCAGCAGCCGAGCGGGAGGAGTTGGAAATGAGCAGTTCTTC CASSRAGGVGNEQFF
TRBD1 TRBJ2-5 TRBV4-1 - TGCGCCAGCAGCCAGCGGACAGGTCAAGAGACCCAGTACTTC CASSQRTGQETQYF
TRBD1 TRBJ1-1 TRBV19 many TGTGCCAGTAGTGCCACAGGGGTCCTGAACACTGAAGCTTTCTTT CASSATGVLNTEAFF
- TRBJ2-7 TRBV3-1 - TGTGCCAGCAGCCAAGAGAACCGGGCCCGGCACTTC CASSQENRARHF
- TRBJ2-5 TRBV12-3/TRBV12-4 few TGTGCCAGCAGTTCGGGCCGACAGGGAGGGGAGACCCAGTACTTC CASSSGRQGGETQYF
- TRBJ1-2 TRBV20-1 - TGCTCTTTCGGGGGAAACTATGGCTACACCTTC CSFGGNYGYTF
TRBD1 TRBJ2-1 TRBV7-6 - TGTGCCAGCAGCCCAGGGGGAGTCTGGTTCTTC CASSPGGVWFF
TRBD1 TRBJ2-3 TRBV11-2 many TGTGCCAGCAACCCTTGGGAAGGGGGCGCAGATACGCAGTATTTT CASNPWEGGADTQYF
TRBD2 TRBJ2-5 TRBV7-2 many TGTGCCAGCAGCTTCCATCTAGCGGCCGAGGTCCAGTACTTC CASSFHLAAEVQYF
TRBD2 TRBJ2-7 TRBV7-9 many TGTGCCAGCAGCTCCCCCCGAGGTAGCGGGAGTACCGAGCAGTACTTC CASSSPRGSGSTEQYF
- TRBJ2-1 TRBV20-1 many TGCAGTGCTAGAGGCTTCGTAAGGGACCTAGGGAACAATGAGCAGTTCTTC CSARGFVRDLGNNEQFF
TRBD2 TRBJ2-2 TRBV29-1 - TGCAGCGCGGGGACTAGCGGGAGTCCCACCGGGGAGCTGTTTTTT CSAGTSGSPTGELFF
TRBD1 TRBJ1-6 TRBV19 few TGTGCCAGTAGTACCCGACAGGGGAATTCACCCCTCCACTTT CASSTRQGNSPLHF
TRBD1 TRBJ1-1 TRBV4-1 few TGCGCCAGCAGCTATATAACAGGGGATGAAGCTTTCTTT CASSYITGDEAFF
TRBD1 TRBJ1-2 TRBV4-3 - TGCGCCAGCAGCCAAGATGGTGGGGACAGGGGATATAGCTACACCTTC CASSQDGGDRGYSYTF
- TRBJ1-1 TRBV7-2 many TGTGCCAGCAGAAGAACTCCGAACACTGAAGCTTTCTTT CASRRTPNTEAFF
- TRBJ1-1 TRBV28 many TGTGCCAGCAGTTCAGCCGGGACACCGAACACTGAAGCTTTCTTT CASSSAGTPNTEAFF
TRBD1 TRBJ1-2 TRBV11-3 many TGTGCCAGCAGCTTCCAGGGACAGGGTCACTATGGCTACACCTTC CASSFQGQGHYGYTF
- TRBJ2-5 TRBV7-2 many TGTGCCAGCAGCACCCTTATCCAAGAGACCCAGTACTTC CASSTLIQETQYF
- TRBJ1-1 TRBV2 - TGTGCCAGCCCGGGTGGCACTGAAGCTTTCTTT CASPGGTEAFF
- TRBJ1-1 TRBV7-6 - TGTGCCAGCAGCCTAAACGGGATTGAAGCTTTCTTT CASSLNGIEAFF
- TRBJ2-1 TRBV7-8 many TGTGCCAGCAGCTTGGCGAGGGAGAATGAGCAGTTCTTC CASSLARENEQFF
- TRBJ2-6 TRBV7-2 many TGTGCCAGCAGCCTCGTGGGGCTGAGCTCTGGGGCCAACGTCCTGACTTTC CASSLVGLSSGANVLTF
TRBD1 TRBJ1-1 TRBV11-3 few TGTGCCAGCAGCTCCGGACAGGGGTTCGCTGAAGCTTTCTTT CASSSGQGFAEAFF
- TRBJ2-3 TRBV12-3/TRBV12-4 - TGTGCCACCGGGAGGGGGCAAACAGATACGCAGTATTTT CATGRGQTDTQYF
- TRBJ2-3 TRBV6-5 few TGTGCCAGCAGAAGTAGACCGGCAGATACGCAGTATTTT CASRSRPADTQYF
TRBD1 TRBJ2-5 TRBV6-1 few TGTGCCAGCAGTGAAGCAGGGGGCATAGAGACCCAGTACTTC CASSEAGGIETQYF